Here is one T cell receptor beta chain with its context. The data derive from a study of T-cell memory formation after mild COVID-19. Sample barcodes and UMIs were carried by the TCR alpha and TCR beta cDNA libraries that 5'RACE generated with constant-segment primers. TCRdb analysed the 5' RACE reads with MiXCR anew, one entry per CDR3 protein. The table shows around 450,000 distinct CDR3 sequences, with more than 20% occurring only once. CDR1 and CDR2 (germline): LGHNA, YSLEER. The CDR3 has 15 amino acids. The germline V and J ends were trimmed by 1 base and 4 bases, with 12 bases remaining between them.

Sequences were obtained from PBMCs or a T cell subset sorted from them (not recorded which). The chain couples TRBV4-3 to TRBJ2-3; D could derive from TRBD1 or TRBD2 (6 bases each). The sequence came from an adult woman who had mild COVID-19 (a few samples of this study predate the infection). Cell type and time point are not known. CDR3 amino acids: CASSQVGGPADTQYF. Here the CDR3 DNA reads TGCGCCAGCAGCCAAGTGGGGGGCCCTGCAGATACGCAGTATTTT.